This TCR beta chain was found in a study of cytomegalovirus exposure and HLA in healthy donors. 60 Vbeta and 13 Jbeta primers were used in PCR. Data came from immunoSEQ multiplex PCR; TCRdb stores just in-frame clones and leaves some out. Of approximately 32,000 clones listed, about 79% are singletons. Of note for this clone: Its antigen is not known.

Overall study results and limits: Presence/absence analyses assumed roughly uniform sequencing depth across donors, which may not hold.

This sequence originates from a woman aged 18-35 years in good health and CMV-seronegative. The specimen was PBMCs.

The CDR3 loop is CASSQFRTSEAGTQYF. The CDR3 region has the DNA TGTGCCAGCTCACAGTTCCGGACTTCGGAGGCAGGGACCCAGTACTTC. The V gene is TRBV18, the J gene TRBJ2-5, with D perhaps TRBD2 (5 bases). In germline, CDR1 is KGHSH, CDR2 LQKENI. The CDR3 contains 16 residues. Trimming shortened V by 4 bases and J by 7 bases, and 22 bases separated the two germline ends.